Given below is one TCR beta chain in context. Trimming took 2 bases from V and 2 from J; bases not matched to a gene: 2. The CDR3 is made up of 15 amino acids. CDR1 is MNHEY and CDR2 is SVGAGI in the germline V gene. Authors' analysis steps: Amplification of reference gene primers provided the estimated nucleated cell counts. TCRdb keeps only in-frame clones here, not all; method: immunoSEQ multiplex PCR. V and J calls and clone size are as listed in that table; D and trimming were resolved from the DNA. The sample carries around 270,000 clones, around 88% recorded once. The data are from a study of blood T cell repertoires in COVID-19. Study-wide background: The origin of the acute and convalescent COVID-19 samples was the United States, Italy and Spain. From T cells, B-cell-depleted T cells, or PBMCs came the material, which was cDNA or gDNA.

The clonotype comes from a man between 35 and 55 years old with acute or convalescent COVID-19. The chain couples TRBV6-5 to TRBJ1-2; 10 bases fit TRBD1. Sequenced: peripheral blood. CDR3 DNA sequence: TGTGCCAGCAGTTACAGGGACAGGGGCAACTATGGCTACACCTTC. Its translation is CASSYRDRGNYGYTF.